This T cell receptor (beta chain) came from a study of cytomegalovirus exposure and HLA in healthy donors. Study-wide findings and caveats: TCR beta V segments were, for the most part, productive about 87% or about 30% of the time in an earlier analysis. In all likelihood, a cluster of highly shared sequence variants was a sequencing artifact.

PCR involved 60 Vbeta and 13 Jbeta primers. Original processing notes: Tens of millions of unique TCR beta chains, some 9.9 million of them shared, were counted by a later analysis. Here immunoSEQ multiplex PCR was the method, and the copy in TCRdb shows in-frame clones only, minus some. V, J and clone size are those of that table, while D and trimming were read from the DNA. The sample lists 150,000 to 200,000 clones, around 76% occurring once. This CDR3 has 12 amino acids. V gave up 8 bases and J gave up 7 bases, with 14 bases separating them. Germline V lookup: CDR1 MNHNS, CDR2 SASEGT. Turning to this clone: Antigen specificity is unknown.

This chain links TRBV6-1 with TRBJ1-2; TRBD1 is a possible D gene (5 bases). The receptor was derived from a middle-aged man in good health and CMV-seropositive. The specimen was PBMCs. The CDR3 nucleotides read TGTGCCAGCGAACAGGCCAGCCCTGGCTACACCTTC. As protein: CASEQASPGYTF.